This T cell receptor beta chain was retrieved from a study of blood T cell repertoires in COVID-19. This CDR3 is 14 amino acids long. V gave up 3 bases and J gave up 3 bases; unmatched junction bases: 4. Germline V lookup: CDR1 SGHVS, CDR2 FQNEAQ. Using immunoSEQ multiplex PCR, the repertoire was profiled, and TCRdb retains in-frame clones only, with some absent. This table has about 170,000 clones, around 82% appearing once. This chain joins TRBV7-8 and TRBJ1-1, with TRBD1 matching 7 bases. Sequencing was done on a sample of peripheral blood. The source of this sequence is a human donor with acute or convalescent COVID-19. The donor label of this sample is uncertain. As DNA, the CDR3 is TGTGCCAGCAGCTTTGGGACAGAAGACACTGAAGCTTTCTTT. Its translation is CASSFGTEDTEAFF.